One and the same sample provided the 14 T cell receptor beta chains below, sequenced in a study of post-analysis software for immune sequencing data. General study findings and limits: In patients, TRBV5-6, TRBV5-1 and TRBV20-1 belonged to roughly five TRBV segments found more frequently than in controls.

Their recognized antigens are unknown. The TCR beta cDNA libraries carried unique molecular identifiers. TCRdb reanalysed the PCR reads using MiXCR and keeps one entry per CDR3 protein. This sample has hundreds of thousands of distinct CDR3 sequences, with about 44% found just once. The sample taken for sequencing was blood. These receptors were collected from a girl aged 10 to 17 with multiple sclerosis.

The V gene is TRBV6-1, the J gene TRBJ2-1; D may correspond to TRBD1 or TRBD2 (5 bases each). The CDR3 loop spans 15 amino acids. CDR1 is MNHNS, CDR2 SASEGT, per germline. The ends were cut back, 2 bases at V and 3 bases at J, with 11 bases in the middle. In DNA form, the CDR3 reads TGTGCCAGCAGTGAAAGGGACGGTAGCTACAATGAGCAGTTCTTC. Residues: CASSERDGSYNEQFF.

This clonotype was recorded a few times. The chain couples TRBV12-3 or TRBV12-4 to TRBJ1-2, with 7 bases aligning to TRBD1. CDR3 length: 13 residues. V was clipped by 7 bases and J by 4 bases; unmatched bases: 6. CDR3 amino acids: CASNRQGSYGYTF. CDR3 nucleotides: TGTGCCAGCAATCGACAGGGAAGCTATGGCTACACCTTC.

The V gene is TRBV20-1, the J gene TRBJ2-7; D remains ambiguous. Germline V gives CDR1 DFQATT, CDR2 SNEGSKA (reference sequence). The CDR3 covers 18 residues. V lost 0 bases, J lost 0 bases, and 21 bases lay in between. The CDR3 region has the DNA TGCAGTGCTAGAGATCCAAAAGGCCTTAGCAGCTACTCCTACGAGCAGTACTTC. This gives the protein CSARDPKGLSSYSYEQYF.

This chain uses TRBV20-1 with TRBJ1-1; D is perhaps TRBD1 (6 bases). Germline values: CDR1 DFQATT, CDR2 SNEGSKA (reference sequence). This CDR3 is 15 amino acids long. V was shortened by 3 bases and J by 3 bases, with 17 bases between the two germline ends. The CDR3 spells CSASPTRGRDTEAFF. The DNA of the CDR3 is TGCAGTGCTAGTCCCACACGGGGGCGCGACACTGAAGCTTTCTTT.

This clonotype was observed a few times. The chain recombines TRBV20-1 with TRBJ1-1; no definite D call. Germline CDR1 DFQATT, CDR2 SNEGSKA (reference sequence). V lost 1 base and J lost 0, with 6 bases in between. This CDR3 has 13 amino acids. CDR3 loop: CSARVGVNTEAFF. In DNA, the CDR3 is TGCAGTGCTAGAGTAGGAGTGAACACTGAAGCTTTCTTT.

This clonotype was observed once. V and J are TRBV29-1 and TRBJ2-1; a weak D match, TRBD2 (5 bases). V was shortened by 2 bases and J by 4 bases, with 15 bases between the two germline ends. Germline assignment: CDR1 SQVTM and CDR2 ANQGSEA. The CDR3 sequence is 15 residues long. The CDR3 coding sequence is TGCAGCGTTGAAAGCGGTTCGTCAGCTTACAATGAGCAGTTCTTC. It is translated as CSVESGSSAYNEQFF.

This rearrangement joins TRBV12-5 to TRBJ2-3, with unresolved D. Germline CDR1 is LGHNT and CDR2 is FRNRAP. The V end was cut by 6 bases, the J end by 10 bases, with 20 bases between. The CDR3 is made up of 14 amino acids. CDR3 protein: CASGFGLFQDAQYF. In DNA form, the CDR3 reads TGTGCTAGTGGCTTTGGATTATTCCAGGATGCGCAGTATTTT.

V and J are TRBV10-2 and TRBJ2-7; TRBD2 aligns across 8 bases. V lost 6 bases to trimming and J lost 2 bases; unmatched junction nucleotides: 3. CDR1 and CDR2 from the germline V gene are WSHSY and SAAADI. CDR3 size: 13 residues. The CDR3 protein is CASSEGLAYEQYF. The CDR3 DNA sequence: TGCGCCAGCAGCGAGGGACTAGCCTACGAGCAGTACTTC.

The chain combines TRBV9 with TRBJ2-7, with 12 positions matching TRBD2. This CDR3 region has 15 residues. Germline CDR1 reads SGDLS; CDR2 reads YYNGEE. The V segment lost 1 base and the J segment 5 bases; nucleotides outside the gene matches: 4. The CDR3 sequence: CASSVQTSGSHEQYF. CDR3 nucleotides: TGTGCCAGCAGCGTACAGACTAGCGGGAGTCACGAGCAGTACTTC.

This clonotype was seen a few times. This chain links TRBV10-3 with TRBJ2-7, with 10 bases that match TRBD2. J gave up 4 bases and V 3 bases, and 6 bases lay outside the gene matches. The germline V gene encodes CDR1 ENHRY and CDR2 SYGVKD. The CDR3 contains 15 residues. CDR3 nucleotides: TGTGCCATCAGTGAAGATACTAGCGGGAAGTACGAGCAGTACTTC. Translating gives CAISEDTSGKYEQYF.

This clonotype has a handful of counts. V gene TRBV29-1 combines with J gene TRBJ2-7; D perhaps matches TRBD1 (5 bases). Per the germline V gene, CDR1 is SQVTM and CDR2 is ANQGSEA. V was trimmed by 6 bases and J by 6 bases, leaving 15 bases between them. The CDR3 has 12 amino acids. The CDR3 is CSVKGFYGEQYF. The DNA of the CDR3 is TGCAGCGTAAAGGGGTTCTATGGCGAGCAGTACTTC.

This clonotype came up a few times. The J gene is TRBJ2-3, the V gene TRBV6-5; D ambiguous. Trimming took off 2 bases at V and 0 bases at J, with 9 bases between the two ends. Germline CDR1 reads MNHEY; CDR2 reads SVGAGI. There are 15 residues in the CDR3. The DNA of the CDR3 is TGTGCCAGCAGTTACGAGGCGCCTAGCACAGATACGCAGTATTTT. The encoded protein is CASSYEAPSTDTQYF.

This clonotype was counted a single time. V is TRBV11-2 and J is TRBJ1-1; no clear D. The CDR3 is 16 amino acids. Germline CDR1 SGHAT, CDR2 FQNNGV. V lost 0 bases to trimming and J lost 1 base, with 12 bases between them. CDR3 loop: CASSLDYGLANTEAFF. The CDR3 DNA follows: TGTGCCAGCAGCTTAGATTACGGGTTGGCGAACACTGAAGCTTTCTTT.

The chain recombines TRBV25-1 with TRBJ2-7, with 10 bases aligning to TRBD1. Trimming at V came to 7 bases and at J to 3 bases, leaving 6 bases not matched to a gene. Germline V gene lookup returns CDR1 MGHDK and CDR2 SYGVNS. This CDR3 has 14 amino acids. The CDR3 DNA reads TGTGCCAGCACCGGGACAGGGGATTTCTACGAGCAGTACTTC. Its protein product is CASTGTGDFYEQYF.